What follows are 9 T cell receptor beta chains derived from one specimen sequenced in a study of T cell responses to AZD1222 COVID-19 vaccine. The table came from immunoSEQ multiplex PCR; TCRdb's copy has only in-frame clones and leaves some out. This table has 130,000 or so clones, 89% appearing once. Sample: peripheral blood, taken 28 days after the second AZD1222 dose. All receptors come from an adult who received the AZD1222 COVID-19 vaccine.

The chain recombines TRBV25-1 with TRBJ2-1; 15 bases agree with TRBD2. Germline values: CDR1 MGHDK, CDR2 SYGVNS. J was trimmed by 7 bases and V by 2 bases; bases with no gene match: 3. The CDR3 loop spans 16 amino acids. The CDR3 DNA is TGTGCCAGCAGTGAAGTTGGGACTAGCGGGAGGAATGAGCAGTTCTTC. It specifies CASSEVGTSGRNEQFF.

Remarks on this clone: This sample includes further DNA sequences coding for the same CDR3. V gene TRBV7-9 combines with J gene TRBJ2-5; no clear D gene. V lost 5 bases, J lost 2 bases, and 9 bases lay in between. CDR1 is SEHNR and CDR2 is FQNEAQ in the germline V gene (reference sequence). This CDR3 contains 13 residues. This chain's CDR3 is CASSLVGQETQYF. CDR3 DNA: TGTGCCAGCAGCCTCGTAGGTCAAGAGACCCAGTACTTC.

The chain carries TRBV7-6 and TRBJ2-3; tentatively, D is TRBD2 (5 bases). V was shortened by 2 bases and J by 10 bases, with 10 bases between the two germline ends. Germline CDR1 and CDR2: SGHVS and FNYEAQ. The CDR3 is 12 amino acids. The CDR3 nucleotides read TGTGCCAGCAGCTTAACCGCGGGTGCGCAGTATTTT. Translation gives CASSLTAGAQYF.

The V gene is TRBV7-9, the J gene TRBJ1-1; no clear D gene. The CDR3 contains 14 residues. Germline assignment: CDR1 SEHNR and CDR2 FQNEAQ (reference sequence). The V end lost 1 base, the J end lost 0 bases, and 6 bases lay between the germline ends. The CDR3 region is CASSLGAVNTEAFF. The CDR3 region has the DNA TGTGCCAGCAGCTTAGGGGCAGTGAACACTGAAGCTTTCTTT.

The chain links TRBV14 to TRBJ1-6; TRBD1 agrees at 7 bases. After removal of 1 base from V and 9 bases from J, the junction contained 9 bases not matched to a gene. Germline V gene lookup returns CDR1 SGHDN and CDR2 FVKESK. The CDR3 extends over 16 amino acids. The DNA for the CDR3 is TGTGCCAGCAGCCAAGCCCCTGGGACAGAGAGTTCACCCCTCCACTTT. Translation gives CASSQAPGTESSPLHF.

The chain employs TRBV3-1 (or the pseudogene TRBV3-2) and TRBJ1-1; TRBD1 matches 7 bases. The CDR3 contains 16 residues. Germline V gene data show CDR1 as LGHDT and CDR2 as YNNKEL (reference sequence). V gave up 4 bases and J gave up 0 bases; unmatched junction bases: 8. This CDR3 is CASSRLATGMNTEAFF. The CDR3 region has the DNA TGTGCCAGCAGCCGCCTCGCGACAGGGATGAACACTGAAGCTTTCTTT.

This chain uses TRBV2 with TRBJ1-1, with 9 nucleotides matching TRBD1. CDR1 and CDR2 (germline): SNHLY, FYNNEI. The ends lost 7 bases at V and 4 bases at J; junction bases unmatched: 7. This CDR3 has 14 residues. CDR3 coding DNA: TGTGCCAGCACCACAGAGACAGGGGGCACTGAAGCTTTCTTT. Protein sequence: CASTTETGGTEAFF.

This chain connects TRBV2 to TRBJ1-5; 9 bases are shared with TRBD1. CDR1 and CDR2 from the germline V gene are SNHLY and FYNNEI. The CDR3 sequence is 15 residues long. Trimming removed 2 bases from V and 7 bases from J; junction bases left unmatched: 6. The chain's CDR3 is CASSERGQGRQPQHF. The DNA of the CDR3 is TGTGCCAGCAGTGAAAGGGGACAGGGCAGGCAGCCCCAGCATTTT.

V usage is TRBV7-6 and J usage is TRBJ2-2; D ambiguous. This CDR3 comprises 11 residues. V was cut by 3 bases and J by 6 bases, with 2 bases left in between. CDR1 SGHVS and CDR2 FNYEAQ come from the germline V gene. The CDR3 bases are TGTGCCAGCAGCTTCGCCGGGGAGCTGTTTTTT. It yields the protein CASSFAGELFF.